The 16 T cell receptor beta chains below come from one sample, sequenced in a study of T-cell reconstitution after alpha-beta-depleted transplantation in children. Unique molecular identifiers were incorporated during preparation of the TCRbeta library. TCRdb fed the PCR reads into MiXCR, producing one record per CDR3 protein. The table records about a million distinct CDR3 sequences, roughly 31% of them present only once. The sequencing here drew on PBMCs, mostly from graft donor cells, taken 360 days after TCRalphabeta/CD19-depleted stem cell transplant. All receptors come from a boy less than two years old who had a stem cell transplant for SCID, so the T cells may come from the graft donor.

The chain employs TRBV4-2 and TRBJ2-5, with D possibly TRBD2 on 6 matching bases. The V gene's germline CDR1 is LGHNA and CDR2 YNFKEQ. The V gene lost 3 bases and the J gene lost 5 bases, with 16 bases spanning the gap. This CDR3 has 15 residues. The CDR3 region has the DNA TGTGCCAGCAGCCAGGAGACTAGTGACACGGAGACCCAGTACTTC. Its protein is CASSQETSDTETQYF.

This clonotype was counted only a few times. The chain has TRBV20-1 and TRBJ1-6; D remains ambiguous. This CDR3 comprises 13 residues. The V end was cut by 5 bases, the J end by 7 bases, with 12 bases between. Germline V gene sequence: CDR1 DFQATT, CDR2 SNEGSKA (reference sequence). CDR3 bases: TGCAGTGCTTGGGAATCTCCCAATTCACCCCTCCACTTT. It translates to CSAWESPNSPLHF.

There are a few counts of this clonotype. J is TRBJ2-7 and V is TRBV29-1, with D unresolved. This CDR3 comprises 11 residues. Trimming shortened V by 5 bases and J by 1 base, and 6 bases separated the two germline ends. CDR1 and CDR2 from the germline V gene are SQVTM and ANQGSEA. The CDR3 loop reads CSVSGSYEQYF. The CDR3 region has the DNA TGCAGCGTTTCAGGATCCTACGAGCAGTACTTC.

CDR3 in DNA: TGCAGTGCTAGAGATTCAGGGTCCGTGAACACTGAAGCTTTCTTT. Translated, it gives CSARDSGSVNTEAFF. The rearrangement joins TRBV20-1 to TRBJ1-1, with D possibly being TRBD1 (5 bases). Between the trimmed V and J ends, which lost 0 bases and 0 bases, there was a span of 11 bases. The germline V gene encodes CDR1 DFQATT and CDR2 SNEGSKA (reference sequence). The length of the CDR3 is 15 residues.

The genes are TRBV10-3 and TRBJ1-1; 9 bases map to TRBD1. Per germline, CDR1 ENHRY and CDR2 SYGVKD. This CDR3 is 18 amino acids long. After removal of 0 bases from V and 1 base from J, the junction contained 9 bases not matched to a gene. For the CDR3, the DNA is TGTGCCATCAGTGAGTCTGGGACAGGGTGGATTGGGAACACTGAAGCTTTCTTT. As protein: CAISESGTGWIGNTEAFF.

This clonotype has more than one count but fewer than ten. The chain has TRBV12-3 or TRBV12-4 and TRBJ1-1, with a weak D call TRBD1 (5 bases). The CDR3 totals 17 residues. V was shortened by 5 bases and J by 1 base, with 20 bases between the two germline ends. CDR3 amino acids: CASSPREYRESNTEAFF. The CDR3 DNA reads TGTGCCAGCAGTCCCAGGGAATATCGGGAATCGAACACTGAAGCTTTCTTT.

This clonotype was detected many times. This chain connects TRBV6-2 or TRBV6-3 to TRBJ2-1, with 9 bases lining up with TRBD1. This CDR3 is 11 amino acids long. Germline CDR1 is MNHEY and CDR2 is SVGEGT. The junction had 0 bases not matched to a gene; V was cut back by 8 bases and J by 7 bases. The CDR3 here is CASDRGNEQFF. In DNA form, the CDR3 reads TGTGCCAGCGACAGGGGGAATGAGCAGTTCTTC.

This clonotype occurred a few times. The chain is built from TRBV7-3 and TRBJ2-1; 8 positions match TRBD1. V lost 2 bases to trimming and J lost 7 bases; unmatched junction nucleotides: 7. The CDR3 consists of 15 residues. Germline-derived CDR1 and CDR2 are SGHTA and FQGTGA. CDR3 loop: CASSLGQGANNEQFF. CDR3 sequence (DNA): TGTGCCAGCAGCTTAGGGCAGGGGGCGAATAATGAGCAGTTCTTC.

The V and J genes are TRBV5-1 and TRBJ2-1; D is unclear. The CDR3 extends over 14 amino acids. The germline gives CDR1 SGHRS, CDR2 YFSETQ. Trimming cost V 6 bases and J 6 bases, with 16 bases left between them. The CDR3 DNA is TGCGCCAGCATCTTCGGCCCCGAAAGCAATGAGCAGTTCTTC. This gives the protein CASIFGPESNEQFF.

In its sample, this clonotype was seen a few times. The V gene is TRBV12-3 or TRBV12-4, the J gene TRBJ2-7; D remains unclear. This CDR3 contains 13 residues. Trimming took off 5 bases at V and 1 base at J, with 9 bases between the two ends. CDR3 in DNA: TGTGCCAGCAGTCCGCTTACGTCCTACGAGCAGTACTTC. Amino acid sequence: CASSPLTSYEQYF.

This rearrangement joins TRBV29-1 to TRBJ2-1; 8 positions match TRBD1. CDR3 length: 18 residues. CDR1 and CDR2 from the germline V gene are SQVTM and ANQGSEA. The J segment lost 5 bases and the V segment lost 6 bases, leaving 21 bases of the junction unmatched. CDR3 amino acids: CSVHNPGTGTRTHNEQFF. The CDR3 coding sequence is TGCAGCGTGCATAATCCCGGGACAGGAACTAGGACTCACAATGAGCAGTTCTTC.

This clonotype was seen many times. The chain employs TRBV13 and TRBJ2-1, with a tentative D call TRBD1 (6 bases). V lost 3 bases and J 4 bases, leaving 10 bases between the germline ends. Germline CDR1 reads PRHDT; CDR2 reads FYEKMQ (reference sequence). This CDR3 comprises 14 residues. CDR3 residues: CASSFGTQYNEQFF. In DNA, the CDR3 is TGTGCCAGCAGCTTCGGGACACAATACAATGAGCAGTTCTTC.

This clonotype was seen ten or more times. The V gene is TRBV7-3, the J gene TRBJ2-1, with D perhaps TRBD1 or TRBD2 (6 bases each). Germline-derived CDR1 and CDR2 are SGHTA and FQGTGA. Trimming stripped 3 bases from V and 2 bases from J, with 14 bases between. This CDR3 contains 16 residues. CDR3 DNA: TGTGCCAGCAGCTTCTCCGGGGGCGGGCCCTACAATGAGCAGTTCTTC. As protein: CASSFSGGGPYNEQFF.

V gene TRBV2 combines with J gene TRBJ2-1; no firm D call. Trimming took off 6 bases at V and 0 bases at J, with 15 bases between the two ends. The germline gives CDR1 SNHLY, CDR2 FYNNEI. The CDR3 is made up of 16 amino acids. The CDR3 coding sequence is TGTGCCAGCAGGCTAACTTCCTCAAGCTCCTACAATGAGCAGTTCTTC. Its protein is CASRLTSSSSYNEQFF.

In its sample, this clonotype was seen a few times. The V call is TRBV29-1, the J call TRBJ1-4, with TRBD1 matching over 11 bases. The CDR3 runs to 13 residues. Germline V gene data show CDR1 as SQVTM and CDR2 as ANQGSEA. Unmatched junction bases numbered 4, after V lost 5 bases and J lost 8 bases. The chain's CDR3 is CSVTGQGEEKLFF. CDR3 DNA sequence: TGCAGCGTTACGGGACAGGGGGAGGAAAAACTGTTTTTT.

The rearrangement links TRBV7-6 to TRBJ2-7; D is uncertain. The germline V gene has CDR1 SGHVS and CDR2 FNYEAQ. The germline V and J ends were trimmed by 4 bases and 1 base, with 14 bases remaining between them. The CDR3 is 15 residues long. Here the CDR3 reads CASSSSILPSYEQYF. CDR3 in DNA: TGTGCCAGCAGCTCCTCTATTTTGCCTTCCTACGAGCAGTACTTC.